A selection of T cell receptor beta chains follows, all from one sample in a study of blood T cell repertoires in COVID-19. This table comes from immunoSEQ multiplex PCR, and its TCRdb copy is limited to in-frame clones, with some not included. This sample has around 30,000 clones, with 75% to 90% found just once. Sequencing used peripheral blood. These TCRs come from a human donor in a cohort sampled during active COVID-19. The CDR3 runs from the conserved cysteine through the conserved F or W. A D gene is named only where the DNA matches it firmly. Size is omitted from some rows. Given values are once, few, many or a class for expanded clones.

size	J	V	D	CDR3	DNA
.	TRBJ1-5	TRBV28	.	CASCGNQPQHF	TGTGCCAGCTGCGGCAATCAGCCCCAGCATTTT
.	TRBJ2-1	TRBV6-2/TRBV6-3	TRBD2	CASSYSMAGAPVDEQFF	TGTGCCAGCAGTTACTCGATGGCGGGAGCTCCGGTAGATGAGCAGTTCTTC
.	TRBJ2-5	TRBV27	.	CASRMQGSRETQYF	TGTGCCAGCAGGATGCAGGGGTCACGAGAGACCCAGTACTTC
.	TRBJ2-1	TRBV27	.	CASREAVKPYNEQFF	TGTGCCAGCCGCGAGGCGGTGAAACCCTACAATGAGCAGTTCTTC
.	TRBJ2-7	TRBV2	TRBD1	CASRSGQGTNEQYF	TGTGCCAGCAGAAGTGGACAGGGTACCAACGAGCAGTACTTC
.	TRBJ1-5	TRBV5-5	.	CASSLGETYSNQPQHF	TGTGCCAGCAGTTTAGGGGAAACTTATAGCAATCAGCCCCAGCATTTT
.	TRBJ2-7	TRBV27	.	CASSFPAGEQYF	TGTGCCAGCAGTTTTCCAGCGGGCGAGCAGTACTTC
.	TRBJ2-3	TRBV5-5	.	CASSPPTSTDTQYF	TGTGCCAGCAGCCCCCCGACTAGCACAGATACGCAGTATTTT
.	TRBJ2-5	TRBV9	TRBD2	CASSVGVAGLQETQYF	TGTGCCAGCAGCGTAGGGGTAGCGGGGCTCCAAGAGACCCAGTACTTC
few	TRBJ1-2	TRBV7-9	TRBD1	CASSLAGTHKGGRGYTF	TGTGCCAGCAGCTTAGCTGGGACTCACAAAGGGGGCCGTGGCTACACCTTC
.	TRBJ1-1	TRBV7-9	.	CASIADLNTEAFF	TGTGCCAGCATAGCAGACCTGAACACTGAAGCTTTCTTT
.	TRBJ2-3	TRBV10-1	TRBD2	CASSDGTSQKGTQYF	TGCGCCAGCAGTGACGGGACTAGCCAAAAGGGTACGCAGTATTTT
.	TRBJ1-2	TRBV7-2	.	CASSLAFLSGYGYTF	TGTGCCAGCAGCTTAGCTTTCCTATCGGGCTATGGCTACACCTTC
.	TRBJ2-7	TRBV2	.	CASSGFRAIHEQYF	TGTGCCAGCAGTGGATTCAGGGCCATCCACGAGCAGTACTTC
once	TRBJ1-1	TRBV6-5	.	CASSKRTAPNTEAFF	TGTGCCAGCAGTAAAAGGACAGCCCCGAACACTGAAGCTTTCTTT
.	TRBJ1-2	TRBV7-8	TRBD1	CASSLGTGGARGGYTF	TGTGCCAGCAGCCTGGGGACAGGGGGCGCACGAGGAGGCTACACCTTC
.	TRBJ2-2	TRBV19	.	CASSIEGGQLNTGELFF	TGTGCCAGTAGTATAGAGGGGGGGCAACTGAACACCGGGGAGCTGTTTTTT
few	TRBJ2-5	TRBV16	.	CASSHPAQVPQETQYF	TGTGCCAGCAGCCACCCGGCGCAGGTTCCCCAAGAGACCCAGTACTTC
.	TRBJ1-4	TRBV9	.	CASSVGPTTEKLFF	TGTGCCAGCAGCGTAGGGCCCACAACTGAAAAACTGTTTTTT
.	TRBJ2-1	TRBV24-1	TRBD1	CATSDPGQGNNEQFF	TGTGCCACCAGTGACCCGGGACAGGGTAACAATGAGCAGTTCTTC
.	TRBJ2-7	TRBV27	.	CASSYGQTYEQYF	TGTGCCAGCTCCTACGGACAGACCTACGAGCAGTACTTC
.	TRBJ2-5	TRBV18	.	CASSPSSGETQYF	TGTGCCAGCTCACCAAGCAGCGGGGAGACCCAGTACTTC